This TCR beta chain was sequenced in a study of response to subunit inactivated influenza vaccine. The study's findings and limits: After each seasonal influenza vaccination, few new T cells are recruited, the authors suggested.

MiXCR was run by TCRdb on the RT-PCR reads, yielding one entry per CDR3 protein. The sample records just over 300,000 distinct CDR3 sequences, 20% to 25% being singletons. From germline, CDR1 is SGHTA and CDR2 FQGNSA. This CDR3 contains 13 residues. The ends lost 4 bases at V and 7 bases at J; junction bases unmatched: 6. This clonotype has only a few counts. Its antigen is as yet unknown. The rearrangement links TRBV7-2 to TRBJ1-2, with 7 bases identical to TRBD1. This receptor was obtained from a man between 50 and 69 years old who received an inactivated influenza vaccine. The sample was PBMCs from blood, taken less than 22 months after vaccination. The CDR3 loop reads CASSWTGGSGYTF. The CDR3, as DNA: TGTGCCAGCAGCTGGACAGGAGGATCTGGCTACACCTTC.